This TCR beta chain was recorded in a study of shared clonotypes between healthy human individuals. This clone was recorded many times. The sample carries other DNA sequences with the same CDR3. The repertoire was sequenced with immunoSEQ multiplex PCR; TCRdb's copy has only in-frame clones and lacks some. This table has 100,000 or so clones, around 43% appearing once. The CDR3 spans 12 residues. Between the trimmed V and J ends, which lost 1 base and 6 bases, there was a span of 4 bases. Per germline, CDR1 GTSNPN and CDR2 SVGIG (reference sequence). The receptor was derived from a woman aged 40 to 50 in good health. Some clones in this sample may be carry-over from other donors' samples. Sequenced sample: PBMCs. The chain joins TRBV30 to TRBJ1-6; no firm D call. CDR3 loop: CAWSDLNSPLHF. CDR3 nucleotide sequence: TGTGCCTGGAGTGACCTTAATTCACCCCTCCACTTT.